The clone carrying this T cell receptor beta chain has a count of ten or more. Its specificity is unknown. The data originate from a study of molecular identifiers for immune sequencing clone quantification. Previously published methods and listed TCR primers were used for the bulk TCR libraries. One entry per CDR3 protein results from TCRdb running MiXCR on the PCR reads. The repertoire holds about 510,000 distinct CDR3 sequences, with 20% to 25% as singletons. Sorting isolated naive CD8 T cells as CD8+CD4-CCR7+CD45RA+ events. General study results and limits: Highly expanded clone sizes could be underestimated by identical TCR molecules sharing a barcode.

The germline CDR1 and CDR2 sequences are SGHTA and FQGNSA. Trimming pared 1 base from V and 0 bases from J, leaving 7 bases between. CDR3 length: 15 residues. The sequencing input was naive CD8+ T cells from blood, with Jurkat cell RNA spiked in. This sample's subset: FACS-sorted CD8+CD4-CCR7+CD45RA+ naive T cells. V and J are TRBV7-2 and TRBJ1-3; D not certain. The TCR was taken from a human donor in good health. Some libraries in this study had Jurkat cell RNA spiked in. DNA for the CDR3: TGTGCCAGCAGCTTAGACCCGAGCTCTGGAAACACCATATATTTT. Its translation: CASSLDPSSGNTIYF.